The sequence of this T cell receptor (beta chain) was determined in a study of blood T cell repertoires in COVID-19. This clone has just a few counts. The V end was cut by 3 bases, the J end by 3 bases, with 12 bases between. CDR3 size: 14 residues. CDR1 and CDR2 from the germline V gene are SGDLS and YYNGEE. Repertoires were generated with immunoSEQ multiplex PCR, while TCRdb's copy carries only in-frame clones and drops some. The repertoire has fewer than 600,000 clones, 88% of them found once; the top ten carry around 1.9%. Sequenced sample: PBMCs or T cells enriched from blood (not recorded which). This TCR was recovered from a woman between 40 and 50 years old who had recovered from COVID-19. The chain links TRBV9 to TRBJ1-2; possibly TRBD1 for D (6 bases). The CDR3 loop is CASSASGTHYGYTF. For the CDR3, the DNA is TGTGCCAGCAGCGCTTCCGGGACACACTATGGCTACACCTTC.